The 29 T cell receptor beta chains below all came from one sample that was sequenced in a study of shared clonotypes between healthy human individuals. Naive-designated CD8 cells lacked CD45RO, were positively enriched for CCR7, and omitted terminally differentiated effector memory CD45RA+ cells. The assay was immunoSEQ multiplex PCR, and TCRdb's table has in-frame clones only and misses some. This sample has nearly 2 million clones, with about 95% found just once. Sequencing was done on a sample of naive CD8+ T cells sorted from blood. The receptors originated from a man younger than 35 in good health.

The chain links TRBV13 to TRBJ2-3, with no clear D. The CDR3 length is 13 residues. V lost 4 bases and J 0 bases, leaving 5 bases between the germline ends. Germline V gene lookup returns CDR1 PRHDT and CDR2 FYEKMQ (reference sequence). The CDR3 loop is CASSWPSTDTQYF. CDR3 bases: TGTGCCAGCAGCTGGCCTAGCACAGATACGCAGTATTTT.

The CDR3 region is CASSYTAHRSYEQYF. In nucleotides, the CDR3 is TGTGCCAGCAGTTACACCGCGCACAGATCCTACGAGCAGTACTTC. V is TRBV6-5 and J is TRBJ2-7; D remains ambiguous. V shed 2 bases and J shed 1 base, with 12 bases lying between them. The germline CDR1 and CDR2 sequences are MNHEY and SVGAGI. The CDR3 spans 15 residues.

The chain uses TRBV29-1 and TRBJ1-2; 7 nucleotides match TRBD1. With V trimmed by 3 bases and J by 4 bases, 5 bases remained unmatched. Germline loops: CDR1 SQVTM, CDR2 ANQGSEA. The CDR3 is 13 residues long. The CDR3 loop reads CSVDTGVGYGYTF. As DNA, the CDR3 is TGCAGCGTTGACACAGGGGTGGGCTATGGCTACACCTTC.

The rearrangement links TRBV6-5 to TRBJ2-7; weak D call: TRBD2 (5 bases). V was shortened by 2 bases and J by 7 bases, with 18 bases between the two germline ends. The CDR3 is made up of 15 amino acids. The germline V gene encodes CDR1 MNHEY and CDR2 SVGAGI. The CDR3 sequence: CASSYSSLGSGEQYF. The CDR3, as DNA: TGTGCCAGCAGTTACAGCAGCCTGGGTTCGGGGGAGCAGTACTTC.

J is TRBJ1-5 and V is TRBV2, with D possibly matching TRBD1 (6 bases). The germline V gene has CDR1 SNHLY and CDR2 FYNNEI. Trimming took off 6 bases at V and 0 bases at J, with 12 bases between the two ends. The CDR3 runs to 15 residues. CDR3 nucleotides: TGTGCCAGCAGGGAGGGGGGTTATAGCAATCAGCCCCAGCATTTT. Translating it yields CASREGGYSNQPQHF.

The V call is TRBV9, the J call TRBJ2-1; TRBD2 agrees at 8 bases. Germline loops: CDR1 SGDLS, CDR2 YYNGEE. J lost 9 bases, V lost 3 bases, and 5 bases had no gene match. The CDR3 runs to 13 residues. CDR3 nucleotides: TGTGCCAGCAGCGGCCTGACTAGCGTTGAGCAGTTCTTC. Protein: CASSGLTSVEQFF. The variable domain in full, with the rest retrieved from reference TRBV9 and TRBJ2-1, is DSGVTQTPKHLITATGQRVTLRCSPRSGDLSVYWYQQSLDQGLQFLIQYYNGEERAKGNILERFSAQQFPDLHSELNLSSLELGDSALYFCASSGLTSVEQFFGPGTRLTVL.

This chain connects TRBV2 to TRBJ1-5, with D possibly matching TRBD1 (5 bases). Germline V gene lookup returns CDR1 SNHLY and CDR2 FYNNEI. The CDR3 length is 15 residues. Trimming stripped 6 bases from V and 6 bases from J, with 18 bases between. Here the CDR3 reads CASRGRQGASQPQHF. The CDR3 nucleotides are TGTGCCAGCAGGGGCAGACAAGGGGCAAGTCAGCCCCAGCATTTT.

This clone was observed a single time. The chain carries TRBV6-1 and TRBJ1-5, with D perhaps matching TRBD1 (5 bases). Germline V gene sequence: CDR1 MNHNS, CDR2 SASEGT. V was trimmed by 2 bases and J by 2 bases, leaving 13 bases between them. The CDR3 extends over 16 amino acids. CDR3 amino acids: CASSEWSGEGNQPQHF. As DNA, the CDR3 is TGTGCCAGCAGTGAATGGTCGGGGGAAGGCAATCAGCCCCAGCATTTT.

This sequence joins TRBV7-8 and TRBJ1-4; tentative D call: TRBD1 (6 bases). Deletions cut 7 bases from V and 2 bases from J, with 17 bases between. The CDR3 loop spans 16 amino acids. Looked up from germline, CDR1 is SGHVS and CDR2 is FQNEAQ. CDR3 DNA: TGTGCCAGCACCAGGCTGAGGGGGGGGACTAATGAAAAACTGTTTTTT. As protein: CASTRLRGGTNEKLFF.

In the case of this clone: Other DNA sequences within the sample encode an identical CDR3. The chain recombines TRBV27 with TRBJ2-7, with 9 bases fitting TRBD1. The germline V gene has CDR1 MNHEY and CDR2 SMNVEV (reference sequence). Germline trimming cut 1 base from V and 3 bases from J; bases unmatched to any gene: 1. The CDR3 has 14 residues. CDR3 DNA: TGTGCCAGCAGTTTATTGGGACAGGGCTACGAGCAGTACTTC. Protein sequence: CASSLLGQGYEQYF.

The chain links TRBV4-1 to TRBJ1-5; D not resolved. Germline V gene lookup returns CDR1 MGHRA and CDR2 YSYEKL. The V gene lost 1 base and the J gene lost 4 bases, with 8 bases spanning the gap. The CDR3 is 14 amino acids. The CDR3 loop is CASSQVDANQPQHF. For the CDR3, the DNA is TGCGCCAGCAGCCAAGTGGATGCGAATCAGCCCCAGCATTTT.

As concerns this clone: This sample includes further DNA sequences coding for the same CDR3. The CDR3 protein is CASSVGGSSAYEQYF. The DNA of the CDR3 is TGTGCCAGCAGCGTAGGAGGCTCCTCGGCCTACGAGCAGTACTTC. The chain combines TRBV9 with TRBJ2-7; D unclear. V was shortened by 0 bases and J by 2 bases, with 12 bases between the two germline ends. Germline assignment: CDR1 SGDLS and CDR2 YYNGEE. This CDR3 spans 15 amino acids.

CDR3 sequence reads: CASSSARHFGENTDTQYF. The CDR3, as DNA: TGTGCCAGCAGTTCGGCTAGGCACTTCGGGGAGAACACAGATACGCAGTATTTT. The chain is built from TRBV28 and TRBJ2-3; D possibly corresponds to TRBD2 (5 bases). Germline CDR1 reads MDHEN; CDR2 reads SYDVKM. The CDR3 length is 18 residues. Trimming took off 4 bases at V and 2 bases at J, with 22 bases between the two ends. Based on the CDR3 plus reference TRBV28 and TRBJ2-3, the full variable domain is DVKVTQSSRYLVKRTGEKVFLECVQDMDHENMFWYRQDPGLGLRLIYFSYDVKMKEKGDIPEGYSVSREKKERFSLILESASTNQTSMYLCASSSARHFGENTDTQYFGPGTRLTVL.

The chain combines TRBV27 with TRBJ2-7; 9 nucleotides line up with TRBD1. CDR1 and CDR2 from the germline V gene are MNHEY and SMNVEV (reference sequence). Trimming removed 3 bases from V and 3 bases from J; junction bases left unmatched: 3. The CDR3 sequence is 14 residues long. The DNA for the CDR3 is TGTGCCAGCAGTTTGAACAGGGGGCTCTACGAGCAGTACTTC. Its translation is CASSLNRGLYEQYF.

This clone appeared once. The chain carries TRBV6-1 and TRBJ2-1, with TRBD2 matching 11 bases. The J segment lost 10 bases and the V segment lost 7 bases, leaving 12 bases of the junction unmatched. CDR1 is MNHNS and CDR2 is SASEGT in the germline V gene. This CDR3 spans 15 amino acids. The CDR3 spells CASTTIAGGEGEQFF. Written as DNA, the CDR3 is TGTGCCAGCACTACAATAGCGGGAGGGGAGGGGGAGCAGTTCTTC.

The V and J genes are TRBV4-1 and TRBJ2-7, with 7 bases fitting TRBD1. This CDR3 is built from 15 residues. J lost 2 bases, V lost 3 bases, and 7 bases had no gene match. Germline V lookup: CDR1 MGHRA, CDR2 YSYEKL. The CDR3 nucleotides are TGCGCCAGCAGCCACCTGACAGGGTCTACCTACGAGCAGTACTTC. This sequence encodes CASSHLTGSTYEQYF.

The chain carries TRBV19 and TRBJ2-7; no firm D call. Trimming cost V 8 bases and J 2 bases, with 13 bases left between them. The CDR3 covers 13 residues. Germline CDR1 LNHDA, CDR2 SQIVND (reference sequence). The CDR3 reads CASSPTDTYEQYF. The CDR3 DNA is TGTGCCAGTTCGCCCACAGACACCTACGAGCAGTACTTC. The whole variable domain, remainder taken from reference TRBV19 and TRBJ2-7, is DGGITQSPKYLFRKEGQNVTLSCEQNLNHDAMYWYRQDPGQGLRLIYYSQIVNDFQKGDIAEGYSVSREKKESFPLTVTSAQKNPTAFYLCASSPTDTYEQYFGPGTRLTVT.

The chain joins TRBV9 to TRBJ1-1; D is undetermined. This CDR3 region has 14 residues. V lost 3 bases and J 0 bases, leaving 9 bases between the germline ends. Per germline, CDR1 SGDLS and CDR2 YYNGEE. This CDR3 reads CASSAGFMNTEAFF. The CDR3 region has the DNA TGTGCCAGCAGCGCGGGATTCATGAACACTGAAGCTTTCTTT.

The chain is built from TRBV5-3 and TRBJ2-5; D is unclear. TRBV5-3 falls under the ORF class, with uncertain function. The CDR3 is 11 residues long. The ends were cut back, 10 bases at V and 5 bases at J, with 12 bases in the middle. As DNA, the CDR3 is TGTGCCGCCCTACCGGAGGAGACCCAGTACTTC. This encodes CAALPEETQYF.

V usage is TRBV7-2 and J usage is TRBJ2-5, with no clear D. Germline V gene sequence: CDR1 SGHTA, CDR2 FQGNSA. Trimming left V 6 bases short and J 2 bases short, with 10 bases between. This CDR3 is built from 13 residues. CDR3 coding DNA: TGTGCCAGCAGTCCAGACGGTCAAGAGACCCAGTACTTC. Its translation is CASSPDGQETQYF.

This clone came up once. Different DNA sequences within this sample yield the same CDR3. In nucleotides, the CDR3 is TGTGCCAGCAGTGAGGCAGATACGCAGTATTTT. This encodes CASSEADTQYF. The V gene is TRBV2, the J gene TRBJ2-3; D gene ambiguous. The CDR3 spans 11 residues. CDR1 SNHLY and CDR2 FYNNEI come from the germline V gene. V was shortened by 3 bases and J by 4 bases, with 2 bases between the two germline ends.

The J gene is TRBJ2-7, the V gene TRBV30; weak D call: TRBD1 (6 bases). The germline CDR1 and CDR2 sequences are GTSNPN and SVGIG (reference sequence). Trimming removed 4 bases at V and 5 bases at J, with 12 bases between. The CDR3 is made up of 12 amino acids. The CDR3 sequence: CAWTIQGNEQYF. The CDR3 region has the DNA TGTGCCTGGACTATACAGGGTAACGAGCAGTACTTC.

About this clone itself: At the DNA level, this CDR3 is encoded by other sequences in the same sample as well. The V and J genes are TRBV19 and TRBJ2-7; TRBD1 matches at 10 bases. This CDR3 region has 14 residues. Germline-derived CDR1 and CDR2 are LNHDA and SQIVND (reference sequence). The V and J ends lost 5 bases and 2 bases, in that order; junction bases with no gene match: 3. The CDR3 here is CASSPGQGTYEQYF. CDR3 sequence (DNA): TGTGCCAGTAGTCCGGGACAGGGGACCTACGAGCAGTACTTC.

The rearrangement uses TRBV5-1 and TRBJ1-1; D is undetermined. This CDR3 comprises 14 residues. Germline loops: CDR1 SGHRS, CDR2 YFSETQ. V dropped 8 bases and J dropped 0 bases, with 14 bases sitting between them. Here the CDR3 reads CARSKTTLNTEAFF. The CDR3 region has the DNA TGCGCCAGATCCAAGACAACGCTGAACACTGAAGCTTTCTTT.

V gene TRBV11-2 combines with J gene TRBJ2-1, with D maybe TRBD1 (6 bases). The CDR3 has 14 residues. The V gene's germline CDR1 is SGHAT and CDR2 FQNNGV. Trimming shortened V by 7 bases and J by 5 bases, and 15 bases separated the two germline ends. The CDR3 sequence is CASTGAPLNNEQFF. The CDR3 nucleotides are TGTGCCAGCACAGGGGCCCCCCTTAACAATGAGCAGTTCTTC.

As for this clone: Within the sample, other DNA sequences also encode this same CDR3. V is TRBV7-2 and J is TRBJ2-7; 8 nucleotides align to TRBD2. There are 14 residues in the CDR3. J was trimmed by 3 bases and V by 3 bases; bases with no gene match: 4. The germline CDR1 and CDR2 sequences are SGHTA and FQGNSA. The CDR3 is CASSFSGASYEQYF. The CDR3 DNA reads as TGTGCCAGCAGCTTTAGCGGGGCCAGCTACGAGCAGTACTTC.

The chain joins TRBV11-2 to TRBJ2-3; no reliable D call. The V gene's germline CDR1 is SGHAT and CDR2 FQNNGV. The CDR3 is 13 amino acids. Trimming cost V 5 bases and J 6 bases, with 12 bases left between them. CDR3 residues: CASSRSRVDTQYF. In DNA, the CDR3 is TGTGCCAGCAGCCGGTCTAGGGTCGATACGCAGTATTTT.

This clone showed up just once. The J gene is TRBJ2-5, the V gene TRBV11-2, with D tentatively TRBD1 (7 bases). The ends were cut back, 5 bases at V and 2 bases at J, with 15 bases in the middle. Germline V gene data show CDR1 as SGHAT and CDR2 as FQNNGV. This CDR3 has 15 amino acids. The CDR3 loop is CASSHEPGGQETQYF. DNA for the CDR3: TGTGCCAGCAGCCACGAGCCAGGGGGGCAAGAGACCCAGTACTTC.

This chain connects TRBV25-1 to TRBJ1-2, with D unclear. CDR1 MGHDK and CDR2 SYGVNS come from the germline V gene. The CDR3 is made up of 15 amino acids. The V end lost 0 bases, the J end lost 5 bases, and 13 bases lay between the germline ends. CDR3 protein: CASSEYARGGYGYTF. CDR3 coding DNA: TGTGCCAGCAGTGAATACGCCAGAGGAGGATATGGCTACACCTTC.